These 3 T cell receptor beta chains share one sample of origin, sequenced in a study of blood T cell repertoires in COVID-19. The repertoire was sequenced with immunoSEQ multiplex PCR; TCRdb's copy has only in-frame clones and lacks some. This table holds just over 150,000 clones, 80% to 95% found once. Sequencing was done on a sample of peripheral blood. The origin of the receptors is a woman between 45 and 65 years old with acute or convalescent COVID-19.

This clone came up once. This chain links TRBV20-1 with TRBJ1-2; 7 bases align to TRBD1. CDR3 length: 16 residues. Losses at the gene ends were 3 bases for V and 6 bases for J; bases not matched to a gene: 16. Germline CDR1 is DFQATT and CDR2 is SNEGSKA (reference sequence). DNA for the CDR3: TGCAGTGCTAGTGGTATAGGGGGCGACTATCGGGATGGCTACACCTTC. Protein: CSASGIGGDYRDGYTF.

The chain combines TRBV6-5 with TRBJ1-1; the D is unclear. V lost 4 bases and J 1 base, leaving 7 bases between the germline ends. CDR1 and CDR2 from the germline V gene are MNHEY and SVGAGI. This CDR3 has 13 residues. CDR3 sequence (DNA): TGTGCCAGCAGTTCGACAAGGAACACTGAAGCTTTCTTT. Translating it yields CASSSTRNTEAFF.

The gene calls are TRBV19 and TRBJ1-4, with 7 positions matching TRBD1. V dropped 3 bases and J dropped 4; count of bases not matched to a gene: 5. This CDR3 has 15 amino acids. Germline assignment: CDR1 LNHDA and CDR2 SQIVND (reference sequence). CDR3: CASSIAGTDNEKLFF. Here the CDR3 DNA reads TGTGCCAGTAGTATCGCGGGGACAGATAATGAAAAACTGTTTTTT. The variable domain in full, with the rest retrieved from reference TRBV19 and TRBJ1-4, is DGGITQSPKYLFRKEGQNVTLSCEQNLNHDAMYWYRQDPGQGLRLIYYSQIVNDFQKGDIAEGYSVSREKKESFPLTVTSAQKNPTAFYLCASSIAGTDNEKLFFGSGTQLSVL.